The clone carrying this T cell receptor (beta chain) was observed a handful of times. Its antigen is unidentified. The V gene lost 1 base and the J gene lost 4 bases, with 9 bases spanning the gap. Germline V lookup: CDR1 SQVTM, CDR2 ANQGSEA. The CDR3 length is 13 residues. MiXCR, applied by TCRdb to the RACE reads, yields one record per CDR3 protein. The repertoire includes 150,000 to 200,000 distinct CDR3 sequences, around 24% of them detected once, and roughly 6.7% sits in the top ten. The sample comes from a study of human T cells and chemical hapten exposure. Findings of the study overall: Versus controls, expanded TCRs had significantly more large CDR3 similarity clusters.

Time point specified: patch test 1, 2 weeks after DPC sensitization. Documented treatment: therapeutic diphenylcyclopropenone sensitization with weekly scalp DPC. V and J are TRBV29-1 and TRBJ2-3, with D perhaps matching TRBD1 (5 bases). The sample in question was whole blood, obtained in connection with sensitization to the hapten diphenylcyclopropenone (DPC). The TCR was taken from a woman aged 45 to 65 with alopecia areata. Some clones in this sample may be carry-over from other donors' samples. CDR3 bases: TGCAGCGTTGAAGGGGTCAGGGCAGATACGCAGTATTTT. Translating it yields CSVEGVRADTQYF.